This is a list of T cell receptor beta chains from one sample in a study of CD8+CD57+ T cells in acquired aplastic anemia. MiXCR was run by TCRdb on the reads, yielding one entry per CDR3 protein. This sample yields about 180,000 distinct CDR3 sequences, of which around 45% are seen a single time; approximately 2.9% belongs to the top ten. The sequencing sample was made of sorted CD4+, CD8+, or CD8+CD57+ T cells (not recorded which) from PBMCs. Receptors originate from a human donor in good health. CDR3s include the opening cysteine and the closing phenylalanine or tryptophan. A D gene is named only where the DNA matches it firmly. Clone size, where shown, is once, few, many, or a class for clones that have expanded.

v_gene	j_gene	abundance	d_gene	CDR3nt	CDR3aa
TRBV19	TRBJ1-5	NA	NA	TGTGCCAGCAGCGGATGGGGTGCCCAAGGCCAGCCCCAGCATTTT	CASSGWGAQGQPQHF
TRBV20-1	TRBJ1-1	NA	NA	TGCAGTGCTAGAGAAGGGTTGAACACTGAAGCTTTCTTT	CSAREGLNTEAFF
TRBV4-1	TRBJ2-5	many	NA	TGCGCCAGCAGCCAAGTGGCTTCAGAGACCCAGTACTTC	CASSQVASETQYF
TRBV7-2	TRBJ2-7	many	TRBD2	TGTGCCAGCAGCTATTTAGCGGGAGGGCTGCGTGAGCAGTACTTC	CASSYLAGGLREQYF
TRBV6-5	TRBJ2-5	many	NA	TGTGCCAGCAGTAACTCAGTGGGGAGGACGCAAGAGACCCAGTACTTC	CASSNSVGRTQETQYF
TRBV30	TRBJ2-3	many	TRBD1	TGTGCCTGGAGAGCACAGGGGTTAGGTACGCAGTATTTT	CAWRAQGLGTQYF
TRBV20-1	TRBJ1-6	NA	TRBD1	TGCAGTGCTAGACTCCTCGGACAGGATTATAATTCACCCCTCCACTTT	CSARLLGQDYNSPLHF
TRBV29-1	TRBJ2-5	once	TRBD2	TGCAGCGTTCGGGGGGGGGTGCACGAGACCCAGTACTTC	CSVRGGVHETQYF
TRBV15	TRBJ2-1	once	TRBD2	TGTGCCACCAGCGGAAGGACTAGCGGGAACCACAATGAGCAGTTCTTC	CATSGRTSGNHNEQFF
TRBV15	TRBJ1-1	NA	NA	TGTGCCACCAGCAGAGTCGGGGGAACAGGAGGTACTGAAGCTTTCTTT	CATSRVGGTGGTEAFF
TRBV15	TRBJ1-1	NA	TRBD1	TGTGCCACCAGCAGAGCGGACAGGGGCACTGAAGCTTTCTTT	CATSRADRGTEAFF
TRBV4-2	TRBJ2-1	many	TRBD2	TGTGCCAGCAGCCCCGCCACGGGGAAGCGGGATTTGGGTGAGCAGTTCTTC	CASSPATGKRDLGEQFF
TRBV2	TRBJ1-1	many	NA	TGTGCCAGCAACCAGGACGTGGGCACTGAAGCTTTCTTT	CASNQDVGTEAFF
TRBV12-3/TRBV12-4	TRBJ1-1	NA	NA	TGTGCCAGCAGTTTCCGGGGGGCGGGCATGAACACTGAAGCTTTCTTT	CASSFRGAGMNTEAFF
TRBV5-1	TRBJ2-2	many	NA	TGCGCCAGCAGCCCGGTAGCGGAGAACACCGGGGAGCTGTTTTTT	CASSPVAENTGELFF
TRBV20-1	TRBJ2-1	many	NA	TGCAGTGCTAGAGTTCTCTCGGCCAGCGGATACAATGAGCAGTTCTTC	CSARVLSASGYNEQFF
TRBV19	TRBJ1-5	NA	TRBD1	TGTGCCAGTAGTATTGTCAGGGGGAGCAATCAGCCCCAGCATTTT	CASSIVRGSNQPQHF
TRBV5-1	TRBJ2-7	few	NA	TGCGCCAGCTCCTGGGACGGCAAGCCCTACGAGCAGTACTTC	CASSWDGKPYEQYF
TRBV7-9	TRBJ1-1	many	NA	TGTGCCAGCAGCAAAGGGCGGGGGCGCGATGAAGCTTTCTTT	CASSKGRGRDEAFF
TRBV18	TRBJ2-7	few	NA	TGTGCCAGCTCTCCAGACAGCTACGAGCAGTACTTC	CASSPDSYEQYF
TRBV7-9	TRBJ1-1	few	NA	TGTGCCAGCAGCTCGAACGGGGTCACTGAAGCTTTCTTT	CASSSNGVTEAFF
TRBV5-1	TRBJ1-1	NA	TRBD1	TGCGCCAGCCACGGACAGGGGAGCACTGAAGCTTTCTTT	CASHGQGSTEAFF
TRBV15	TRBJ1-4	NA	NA	TGTGCCACCAGCAGAGACCTTGTTAATGGGAATGAAAAACTGTTTTTT	CATSRDLVNGNEKLFF
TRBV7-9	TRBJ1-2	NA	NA	TGTGCCAGCAGCATCGACAGCTATGGCTACACCTTC	CASSIDSYGYTF
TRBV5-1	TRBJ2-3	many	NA	TGCGCCAGCAGCTTTCAGTACCCAGATACGCAGTATTTT	CASSFQYPDTQYF
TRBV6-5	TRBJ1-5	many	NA	TGTGCCAGCCGTTGGACAGCGGGTCTTCAGCCCCAGCATTTT	CASRWTAGLQPQHF
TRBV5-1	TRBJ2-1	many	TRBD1	TGCGCCAGCAGCGGACAGGGTTTCTCCTACAATGAGCAGTTCTTC	CASSGQGFSYNEQFF
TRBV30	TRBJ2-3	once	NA	TGTGCCTGGAGTGGCGCAGGGGGGTTGCAGTATTTT	CAWSGAGGLQYF
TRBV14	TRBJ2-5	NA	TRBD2	TGTGCCAGCAGCCAAGAAGTGTGGGGACTAAGAAGTGAGACCCAGTACTTC	CASSQEVWGLRSETQYF
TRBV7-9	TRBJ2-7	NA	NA	TGTGCCAGCAGCACCCCCGCAGGGGAGCAGTACTTC	CASSTPAGEQYF
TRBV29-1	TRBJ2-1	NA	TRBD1	TGCAGCGTTTGGGGACAGGATTACAATGAGCAGTTCTTC	CSVWGQDYNEQFF
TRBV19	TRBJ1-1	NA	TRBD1	TGTGCCAGTAGTAACACAGGGGCTGAAGCTTTCTTT	CASSNTGAEAFF
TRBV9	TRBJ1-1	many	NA	TGTGCCAGCAGCGTAGACGGGGTGACTGAAGCTTTCTTT	CASSVDGVTEAFF
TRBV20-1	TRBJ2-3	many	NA	TGCAGTGCTAGAGTTTCGGGAACAGATACGCAGTATTTT	CSARVSGTDTQYF
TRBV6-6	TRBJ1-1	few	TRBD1	TGTGCCAGCAGTTACCTTGGACAGGGGGCGCGTCAAACTGAAGCTTTCTTT	CASSYLGQGARQTEAFF
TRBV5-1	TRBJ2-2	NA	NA	TGCGCCAGCAGCCGATACACCGGAGAGCTGTTTTTT	CASSRYTGELFF
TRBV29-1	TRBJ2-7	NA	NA	TGCAGCGTTGTTGGACGGGGGTTCCCCTACGAGCAGTACTTC	CSVVGRGFPYEQYF
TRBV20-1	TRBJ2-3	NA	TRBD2	TGCAGTGCTAGTACTAGCGGGAATTCAGATACGCAGTGTTTT	CSASTSGNSDTQCF
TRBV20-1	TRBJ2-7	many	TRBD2	TGCAGTGCGGGAGGGCTAGAGCGCGAGCAGTACTTC	CSAGGLEREQYF
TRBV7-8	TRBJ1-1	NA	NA	TGTGCCAGCAGCTGGACCGGGATCACTGAAGCTTTCTTT	CASSWTGITEAFF
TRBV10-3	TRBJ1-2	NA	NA	TGTGCCATCAGTGGTACCGGCGACTATGGCTACACCTTC	CAISGTGDYGYTF
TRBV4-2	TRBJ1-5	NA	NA	TGTGCCAGCAGCCAAGAGAGGAACTTTCCGTATGGCAATCAGCCCCAGCATTTT	CASSQERNFPYGNQPQHF